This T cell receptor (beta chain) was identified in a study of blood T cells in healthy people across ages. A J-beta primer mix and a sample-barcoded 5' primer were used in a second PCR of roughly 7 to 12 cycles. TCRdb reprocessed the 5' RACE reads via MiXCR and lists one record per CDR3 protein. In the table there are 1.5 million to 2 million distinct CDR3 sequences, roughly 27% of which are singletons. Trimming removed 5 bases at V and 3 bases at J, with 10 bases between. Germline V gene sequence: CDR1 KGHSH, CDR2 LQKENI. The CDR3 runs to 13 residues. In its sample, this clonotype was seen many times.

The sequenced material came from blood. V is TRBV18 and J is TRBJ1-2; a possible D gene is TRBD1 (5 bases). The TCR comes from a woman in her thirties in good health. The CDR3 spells CASSTTGDYGYTF. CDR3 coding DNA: TGTGCCAGCTCAACGACGGGGGACTATGGCTACACCTTC.